The clone carrying this TCR beta chain was seen once. As yet, its antigen is unknown. These data belong to a study of vaccination and CD4 T cells after COVID-19. At the level of the study: Samples taken post-COVID came a median 101 days after diagnosis, ranging from 35 to 161.

Convalescent patients tested SARS-CoV-2 PCR positive from March to December 2020, before Alpha, Beta and Delta emerged. TCRdb passed the PCR reads through MiXCR, listing each CDR3 protein once. This table holds fewer than 15,000 distinct CDR3 sequences, 65% to 70% found once. Findings and caveats of the study: Median SARS-CoV-2-reactive clonotype numbers went up from about 20 to 38, but not significantly.

CDR3 length: 15 amino acids. Trimming pared 6 bases from V and 1 base from J, leaving 15 bases between. Specimen: CD4+ T cells from blood, collected after SARS-CoV-2 vaccination. The genes are TRBV12-3 or TRBV12-4 and TRBJ1-1, with D perhaps TRBD1 (6 bases). The TCR comes from a human donor who had recovered from COVID-19. CDR3 nucleotides: TGTGCCAGCAGACTTTTGGGCAGGGGGAACACTGAAGCTTTCTTT. Residues: CASRLLGRGNTEAFF.